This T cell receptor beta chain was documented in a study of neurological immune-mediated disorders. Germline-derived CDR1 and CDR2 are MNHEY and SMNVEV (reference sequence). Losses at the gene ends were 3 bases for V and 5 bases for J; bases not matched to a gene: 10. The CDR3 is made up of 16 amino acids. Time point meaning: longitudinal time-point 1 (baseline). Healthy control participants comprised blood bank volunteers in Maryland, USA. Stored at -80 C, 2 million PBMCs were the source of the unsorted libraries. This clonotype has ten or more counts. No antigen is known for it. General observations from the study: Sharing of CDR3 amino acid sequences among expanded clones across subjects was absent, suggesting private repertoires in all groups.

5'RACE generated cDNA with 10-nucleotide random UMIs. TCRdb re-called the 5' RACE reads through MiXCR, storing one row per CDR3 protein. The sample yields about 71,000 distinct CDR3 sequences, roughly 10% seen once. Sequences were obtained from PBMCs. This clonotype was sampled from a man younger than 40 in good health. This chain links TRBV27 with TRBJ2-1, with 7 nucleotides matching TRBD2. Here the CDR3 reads CASSFRTSEGNNEQFF. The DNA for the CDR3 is TGTGCCAGCAGTTTCCGGACTAGTGAGGGGAACAATGAGCAGTTCTTC.